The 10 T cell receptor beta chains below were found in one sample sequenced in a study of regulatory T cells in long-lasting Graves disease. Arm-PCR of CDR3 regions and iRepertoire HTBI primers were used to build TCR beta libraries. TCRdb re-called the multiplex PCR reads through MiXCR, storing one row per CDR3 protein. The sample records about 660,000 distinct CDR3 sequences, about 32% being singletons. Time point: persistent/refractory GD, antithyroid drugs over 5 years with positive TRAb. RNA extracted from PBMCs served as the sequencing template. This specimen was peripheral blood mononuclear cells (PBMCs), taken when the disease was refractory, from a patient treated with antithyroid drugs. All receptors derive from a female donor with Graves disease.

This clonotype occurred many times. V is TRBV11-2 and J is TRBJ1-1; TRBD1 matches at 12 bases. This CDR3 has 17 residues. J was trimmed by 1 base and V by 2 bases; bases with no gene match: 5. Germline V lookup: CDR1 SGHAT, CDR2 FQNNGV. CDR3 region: CASSLRGQGAWNTEAFF. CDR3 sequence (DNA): TGTGCCAGCAGCTTAAGGGGACAGGGGGCCTGGAACACTGAAGCTTTCTTT.

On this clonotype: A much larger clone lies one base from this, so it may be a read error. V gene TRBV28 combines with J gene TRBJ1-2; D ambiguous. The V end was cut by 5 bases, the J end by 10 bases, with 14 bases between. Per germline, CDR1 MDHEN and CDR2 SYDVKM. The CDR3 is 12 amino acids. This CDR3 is CASSPPRVDYTF. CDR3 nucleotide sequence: TGTGCCAGCAGTCCCCCGAGGGTTGACTACACCTTC.

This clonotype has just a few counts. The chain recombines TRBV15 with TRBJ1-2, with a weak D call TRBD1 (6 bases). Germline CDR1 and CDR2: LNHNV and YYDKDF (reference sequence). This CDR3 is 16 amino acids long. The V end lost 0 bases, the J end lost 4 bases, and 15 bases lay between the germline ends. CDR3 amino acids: CATSRDLPGAGYGYTF. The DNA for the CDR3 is TGTGCCACCAGCAGAGATTTACCGGGGGCGGGCTATGGCTACACCTTC.

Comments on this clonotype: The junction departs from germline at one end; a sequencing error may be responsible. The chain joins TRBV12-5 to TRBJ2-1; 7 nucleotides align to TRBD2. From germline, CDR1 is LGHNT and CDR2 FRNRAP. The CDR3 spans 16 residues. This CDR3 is CASGLVLAGRGHEQFF. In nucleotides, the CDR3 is TGTGCTAGTGGTCTGGTACTGGCGGGGAGGGGTCATGAGCAGTTCTTC.

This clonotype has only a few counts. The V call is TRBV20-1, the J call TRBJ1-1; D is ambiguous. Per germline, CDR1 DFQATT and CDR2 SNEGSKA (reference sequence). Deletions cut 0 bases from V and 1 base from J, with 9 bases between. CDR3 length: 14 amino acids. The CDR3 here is CSARDMAGNTEAFF. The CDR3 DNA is TGCAGTGCTAGAGATATGGCGGGGAACACTGAAGCTTTCTTT.

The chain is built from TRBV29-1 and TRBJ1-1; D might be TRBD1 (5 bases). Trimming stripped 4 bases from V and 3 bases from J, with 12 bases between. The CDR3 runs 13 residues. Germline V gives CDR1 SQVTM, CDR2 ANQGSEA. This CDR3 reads CSVVGRADTEAFF. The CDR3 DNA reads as TGCAGCGTTGTGGGCAGGGCGGACACTGAAGCTTTCTTT.

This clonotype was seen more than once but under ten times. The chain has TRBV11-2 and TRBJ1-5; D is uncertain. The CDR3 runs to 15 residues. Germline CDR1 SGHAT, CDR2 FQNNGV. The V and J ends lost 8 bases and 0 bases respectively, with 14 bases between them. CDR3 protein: CASSDEAYSNQPQHF. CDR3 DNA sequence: TGTGCCAGCTCCGATGAGGCCTATAGCAATCAGCCCCAGCATTTT.

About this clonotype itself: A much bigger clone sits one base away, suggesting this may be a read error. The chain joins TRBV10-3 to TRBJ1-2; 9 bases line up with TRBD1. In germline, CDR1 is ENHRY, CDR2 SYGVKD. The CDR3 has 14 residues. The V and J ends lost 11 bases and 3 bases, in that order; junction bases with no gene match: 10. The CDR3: CAVAEGQGDYGYTF. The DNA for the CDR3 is TGTGCCGTCGCGGAGGGACAGGGCGACTATGGCTACACCTTC.

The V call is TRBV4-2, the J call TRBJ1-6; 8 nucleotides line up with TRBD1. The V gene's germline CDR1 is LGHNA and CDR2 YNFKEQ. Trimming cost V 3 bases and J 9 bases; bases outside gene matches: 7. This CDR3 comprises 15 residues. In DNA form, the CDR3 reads TGTGCCAGCAGCCACGACAGGGGAGTTGGTTCACCCCTCCACTTT. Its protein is CASSHDRGVGSPLHF.

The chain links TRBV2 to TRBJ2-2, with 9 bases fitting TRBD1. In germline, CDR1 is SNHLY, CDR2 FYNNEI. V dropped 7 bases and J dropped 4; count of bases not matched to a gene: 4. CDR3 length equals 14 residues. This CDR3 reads CASTQDRGTGELFF. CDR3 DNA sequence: TGTGCCAGCACGCAGGACAGGGGCACCGGGGAGCTGTTTTTT.